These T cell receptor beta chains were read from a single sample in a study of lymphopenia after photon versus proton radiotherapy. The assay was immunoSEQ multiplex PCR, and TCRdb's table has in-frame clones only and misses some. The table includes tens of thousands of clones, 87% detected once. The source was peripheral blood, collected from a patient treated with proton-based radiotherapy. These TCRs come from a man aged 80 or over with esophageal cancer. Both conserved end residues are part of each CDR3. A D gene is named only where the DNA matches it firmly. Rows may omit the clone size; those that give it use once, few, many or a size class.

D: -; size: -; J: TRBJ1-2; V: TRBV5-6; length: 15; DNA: TGTGCCAGCAGCGACGGCGCCGCCGTCGTCTATGGCTACACCTTC; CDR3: CASSDGAAVVYGYTF
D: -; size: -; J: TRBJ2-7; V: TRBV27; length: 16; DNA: TGTGCCAGCAGTATACAAGGGAAACAGGGAGTGCACGAGCAGTACTTC; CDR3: CASSIQGKQGVHEQYF
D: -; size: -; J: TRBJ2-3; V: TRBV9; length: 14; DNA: TGTGCCAGCAGCGTAGCGGGAGAGACAGATACGCAGTATTTT; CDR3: CASSVAGETDTQYF
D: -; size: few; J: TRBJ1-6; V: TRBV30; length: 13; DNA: TGTGCCTGTGAACCCGGAGTAAGGGCACCCCTCCACTTT; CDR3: CACEPGVRAPLHF
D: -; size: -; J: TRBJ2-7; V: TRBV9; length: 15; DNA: TGTGCCAGCAGCGTAGGGGTTCGGGGTCCCTACGAGCAGTACTTC; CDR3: CASSVGVRGPYEQYF
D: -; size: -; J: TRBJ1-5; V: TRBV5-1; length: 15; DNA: TGCGCCAGCAGCTTGGTAGGGTCGCCGGGTCAGCCCCAGCATTTT; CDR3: CASSLVGSPGQPQHF
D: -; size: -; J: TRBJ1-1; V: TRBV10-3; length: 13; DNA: TGTGCCATGGACTCCGGGCTGAACACTGAAGCTTTCTTT; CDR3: CAMDSGLNTEAFF
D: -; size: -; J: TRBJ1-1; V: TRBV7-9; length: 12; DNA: TGTGCCAGCAGCTTAGGGGGCTGGGGAGCTTTCTTT; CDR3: CASSLGGWGAFF
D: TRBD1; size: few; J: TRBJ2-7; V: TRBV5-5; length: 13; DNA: TGTGCCAGCAGTTTGACAGGGACCTACGAGCAGTACTTC; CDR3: CASSLTGTYEQYF
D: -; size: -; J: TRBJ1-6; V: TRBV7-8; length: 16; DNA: TGTGCCAGCAGCTTGTTTCAGGGGACATATAATTCACCCCTCCACTTT; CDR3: CASSLFQGTYNSPLHF
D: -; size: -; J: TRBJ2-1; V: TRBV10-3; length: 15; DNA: TGTGCCATCAGCCCTACCGCGGGCACCTACAATGAGCAGTTCTTC; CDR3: CAISPTAGTYNEQFF
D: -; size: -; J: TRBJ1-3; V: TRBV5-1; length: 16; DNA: TGCGCCAGCAGCTTGGCCGGGGGTCTCTCTGGAAACACCATATATTTT; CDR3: CASSLAGGLSGNTIYF
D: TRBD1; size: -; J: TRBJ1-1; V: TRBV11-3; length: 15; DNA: TGTGCCAGCAGCTTAAATGGACAGGGGAACACTGAAGCTTTCTTT; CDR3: CASSLNGQGNTEAFF
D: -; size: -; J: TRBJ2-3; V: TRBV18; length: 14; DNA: TGTGCCAGCTCACTCAAGACTCACACAGATACGCAGTATTTT; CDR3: CASSLKTHTDTQYF
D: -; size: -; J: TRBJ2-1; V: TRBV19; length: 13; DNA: TGTGCCAGTAGGGACTGGGCCTACAATGAGCAGTTCTTC; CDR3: CASRDWAYNEQFF
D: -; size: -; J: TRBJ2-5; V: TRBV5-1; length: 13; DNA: TGCGCCAGCAGCTTGCGTATCCAAGAGACCCAGTACTTC; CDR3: CASSLRIQETQYF
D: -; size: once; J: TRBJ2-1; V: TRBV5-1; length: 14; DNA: TGCGCCAGCAGGGCTGAGACAGTCACTAATGAGCAGTTCTTC; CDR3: CASRAETVTNEQFF
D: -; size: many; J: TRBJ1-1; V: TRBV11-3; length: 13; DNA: TGTGCCAGCAGCTTAGGACGGAACACTGAAGCTTTCTTT; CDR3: CASSLGRNTEAFF
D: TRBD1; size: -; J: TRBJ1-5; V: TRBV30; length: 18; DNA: TGTGCCTGGAGCCATCGACGGGGACAGGGCGGTTGGAATCAGCCCCAGCATTTT; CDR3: CAWSHRRGQGGWNQPQHF
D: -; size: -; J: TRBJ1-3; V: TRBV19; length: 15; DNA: TGTGCCAGTAGTACAGGACAGATCGTTGGAAACACCATATATTTT; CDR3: CASSTGQIVGNTIYF
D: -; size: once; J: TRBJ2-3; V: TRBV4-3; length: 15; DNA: TGCGCCAGCAGCCAAGAGAGCGGAGGGGCAGATACGCAGTATTTT; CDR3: CASSQESGGADTQYF
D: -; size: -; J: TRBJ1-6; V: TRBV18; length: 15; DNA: TGTGCCAGCTCACCACAGAGGGGCCCAAATTCACCCCTCCACTTT; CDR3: CASSPQRGPNSPLHF
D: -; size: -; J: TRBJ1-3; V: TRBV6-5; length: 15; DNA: TGTGCCAGCAGAAGACAGGAGAGCTCTGGAAACACCATATATTTT; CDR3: CASRRQESSGNTIYF
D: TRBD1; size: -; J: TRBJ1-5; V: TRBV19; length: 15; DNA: TGTGCCAGCAAAAGGGGGACAGGGGGCAATCAGCCCCAGCATTTT; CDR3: CASKRGTGGNQPQHF
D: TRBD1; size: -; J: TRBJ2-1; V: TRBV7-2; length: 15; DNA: TGTGCCAGCAGCAAGGACAGGGCGTTCCACAATGAGCAGTTCTTC; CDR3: CASSKDRAFHNEQFF
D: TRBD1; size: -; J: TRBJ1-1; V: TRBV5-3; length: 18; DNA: TGTGCCAGAAGCCCTCGGACAGGTCGGCGTCAGGGGAACACTGAAGCTTTCTTT; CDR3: CARSPRTGRRQGNTEAFF
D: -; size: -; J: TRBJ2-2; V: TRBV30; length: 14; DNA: TGTGCCTGGAGTTGGGGAGTTGACACCGGGGAGCTGTTTTTT; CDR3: CAWSWGVDTGELFF
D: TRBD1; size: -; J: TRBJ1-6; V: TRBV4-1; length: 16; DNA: TGCGCCAGCAGCCATATCAGCGGACAGGGGGATTCACCCCTCCACTTT; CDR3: CASSHISGQGDSPLHF
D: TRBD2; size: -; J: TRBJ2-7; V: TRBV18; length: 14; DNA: TGTGCCAGCTCACCCCAGCGGGAGGTCAACGAGCAGTACTTC; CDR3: CASSPQREVNEQYF
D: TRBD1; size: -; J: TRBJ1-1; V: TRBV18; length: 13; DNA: TGTGCCAGCAAAACAGGGGAGGACACTGAAGCTTTCTTT; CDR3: CASKTGEDTEAFF
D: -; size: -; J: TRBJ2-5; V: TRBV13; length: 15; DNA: TGTGCCAGCAGCTTAAACCGGGGGCCGGGGGAGACCCAGTACTTC; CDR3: CASSLNRGPGETQYF
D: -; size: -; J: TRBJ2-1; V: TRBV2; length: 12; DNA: TGTGCCAGCAGTGAAGGCCACATCGAGCAGTTCTTC; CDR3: CASSEGHIEQFF
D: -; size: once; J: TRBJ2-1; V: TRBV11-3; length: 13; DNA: TGTGCCAGCAGCTCGGGACATCGGAATGAGCAGTTCTTC; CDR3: CASSSGHRNEQFF
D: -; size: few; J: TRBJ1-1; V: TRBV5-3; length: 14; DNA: TGTGCCAGAAGCTTGGTTTCAGCGAACACTGAAGCTTTCTTT; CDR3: CARSLVSANTEAFF
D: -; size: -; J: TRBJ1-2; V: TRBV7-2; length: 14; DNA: TGTGCCAGCAGCTTAGACTGGCAGGTCTATGGCTACACCTTC; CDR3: CASSLDWQVYGYTF
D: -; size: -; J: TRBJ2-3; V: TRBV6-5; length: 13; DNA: TGTGCCAGCAGTGACAGGAGCACAGATACGCAGTATTTT; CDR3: CASSDRSTDTQYF
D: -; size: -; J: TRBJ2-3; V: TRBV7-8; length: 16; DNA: TGTGCCAGCACCATTATGGGTGGGTTGTACACAGATACGCAGTATTTT; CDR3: CASTIMGGLYTDTQYF
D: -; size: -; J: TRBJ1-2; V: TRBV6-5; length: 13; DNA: TGTGCCAGCCGGGACCGGACCGGCTATGGCTACACCTTC; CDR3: CASRDRTGYGYTF
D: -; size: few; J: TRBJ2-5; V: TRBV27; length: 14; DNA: TGTGCCAGCAGTCAGCAGACAACCAAAGAGACCCAGTACTTC; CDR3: CASSQQTTKETQYF
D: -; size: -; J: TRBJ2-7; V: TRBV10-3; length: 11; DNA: TGTGCCATCAGTGGGTCCTACGAGCAGTACTTC; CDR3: CAISGSYEQYF
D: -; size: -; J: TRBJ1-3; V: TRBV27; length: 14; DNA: TGTGCCAGCGCCCCCGCCGGGGACGGAAACACCATATATTTT; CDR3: CASAPAGDGNTIYF
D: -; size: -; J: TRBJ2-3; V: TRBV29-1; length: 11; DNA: TGCAGCGGGGGAAGCACAGATACGCAGTATTTT; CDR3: CSGGSTDTQYF
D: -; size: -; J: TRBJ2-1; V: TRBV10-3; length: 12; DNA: TGTGCCATCAGTCCCCCGGGACTTGGGGCGTTCTTC; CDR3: CAISPPGLGAFF
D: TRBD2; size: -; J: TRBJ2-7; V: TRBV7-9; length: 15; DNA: TGTGCCAGCAGCTTAACGACTAGCGGGACCTACGAGCAGTACTTC; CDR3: CASSLTTSGTYEQYF
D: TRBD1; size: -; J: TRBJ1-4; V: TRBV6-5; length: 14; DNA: TGTGCCAGCAGTTACGACAGGGGCCGCAGCAAACTGTTTTTT; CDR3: CASSYDRGRSKLFF
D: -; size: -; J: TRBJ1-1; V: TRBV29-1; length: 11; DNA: TGCAGCATAACGGACAGCACTGAAGCTTTCTTT; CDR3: CSITDSTEAFF
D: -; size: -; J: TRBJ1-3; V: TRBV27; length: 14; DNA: TGTGCCAGCAGTCCAGGGTACTCTGGAAACACCATATATTTT; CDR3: CASSPGYSGNTIYF
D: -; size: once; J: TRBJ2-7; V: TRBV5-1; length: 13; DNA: TGCGCCAGCAGCTTGTCACAGGGCCGCGAGCAGTACTTC; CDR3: CASSLSQGREQYF
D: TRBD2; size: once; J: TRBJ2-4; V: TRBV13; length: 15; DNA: TGTGCCAGCAGCGCAGGGCGGGGGAGGGGAAACATTCAGTACTTC; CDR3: CASSAGRGRGNIQYF
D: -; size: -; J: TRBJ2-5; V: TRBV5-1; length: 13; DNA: TGCGCCAGCACAAATATAGTCGGAGAGACCCAGTACTTC; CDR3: CASTNIVGETQYF